What follows are 18 T cell receptor beta chains derived from one specimen sequenced in a study of blood T cell repertoires in COVID-19. Measured with immunoSEQ multiplex PCR; TCRdb has only the in-frame clones, and not every one. The table includes about 89,000 clones, around 90% detected once. Source material: peripheral blood. The source of these receptors is a male donor with acute or convalescent COVID-19.

The chain couples TRBV6-1 to TRBJ1-6; D gene uncertain. The CDR3 runs 14 residues. Germline CDR1 reads MNHNS; CDR2 reads SASEGT. Trimming removed 2 bases at V and 10 bases at J, with 12 bases between. Written as DNA, the CDR3 is TGTGCCAGCAGTGAAACCGCTTCGGGGTCACCCCTCCACTTT. This gives the protein CASSETASGSPLHF.

The chain employs TRBV28 and TRBJ2-3; 7 nucleotides align to TRBD2. The CDR3 is 15 residues long. CDR1 is MDHEN and CDR2 is SYDVKM in the germline V gene. With 6 bases clipped from V and 1 base from J, the junction kept 7 bases outside the gene matches. The CDR3: CASSPLGGGTDTQYF. In DNA form, the CDR3 reads TGTGCCAGCAGCCCCTTGGGGGGGGGCACAGATACGCAGTATTTT.

V usage is TRBV28 and J usage is TRBJ1-2; 12 bases map to TRBD1. The J segment lost 6 bases and the V segment lost 4 bases, leaving 6 bases of the junction unmatched. Germline CDR1 MDHEN, CDR2 SYDVKM. The CDR3 has 15 amino acids. This CDR3 reads CASSSAGQGADGYTF. The CDR3, as DNA: TGTGCCAGCAGTTCCGCGGGACAGGGGGCGGATGGCTACACCTTC.

This clone appeared a single time. The chain recombines TRBV19 with TRBJ2-1, with 9 bases lining up with TRBD2. V shed 5 bases, J shed 2 bases, and the junction held 7 bases outside the gene matches. The CDR3 covers 16 residues. The germline V gene encodes CDR1 LNHDA and CDR2 SQIVND (reference sequence). The CDR3 spells CASSPRAGGTYNEQFF. The CDR3 region has the DNA TGTGCCAGTAGTCCCCGAGCGGGGGGTACCTACAATGAGCAGTTCTTC.

V gene TRBV29-1 combines with J gene TRBJ1-1; D call uncertain. This CDR3 is 14 amino acids long. Trimming took 4 bases from V and 4 from J, leaving 16 bases between them. CDR1 and CDR2 (germline): SQVTM, ANQGSEA. This CDR3 is CSVVQQLGGTEAFF. The CDR3 DNA reads as TGCAGCGTTGTGCAACAGCTCGGTGGCACTGAAGCTTTCTTT.

The chain links TRBV20-1 to TRBJ2-7; no clear D. The CDR3 contains 10 residues. Per germline, CDR1 DFQATT and CDR2 SNEGSKA (reference sequence). V lost 7 bases and J 1 base, leaving 5 bases between the germline ends. The CDR3 DNA reads as TGCAGTGTACAGTCCTACGAGCAGTACTTC. Its translation: CSVQSYEQYF.

The V call is TRBV24-1, the J call TRBJ2-1, with a weak D call TRBD2 (5 bases). The ends were cut back, 5 bases at V and 9 bases at J, with 7 bases in the middle. CDR1 and CDR2 (germline): KGHDR, SFDVKD. The CDR3 totals 11 residues. The CDR3 sequence: CATSVSVEQFF. CDR3 DNA sequence: TGTGCCACCAGTGTTAGCGTTGAGCAGTTCTTC.

This chain uses TRBV6-5 with TRBJ1-5; 8 bases match TRBD1. This CDR3 contains 12 residues. V lost 6 bases, J lost 7 bases, and 2 bases stayed unmatched. The germline gives CDR1 MNHEY, CDR2 SVGAGI. CDR3 sequence (DNA): TGTGCCAGCAGGACAGGGGACCAGCCCCAGCATTTT. This gives the protein CASRTGDQPQHF.

A few counts support this clone. The DNA for the CDR3 is TGCGCCAGCAGCTTGGGACAGGATAATTCACCCCTCCACTTT. It encodes CASSLGQDNSPLHF. The V gene is TRBV5-1, the J gene TRBJ1-6, with D tentatively TRBD1 (6 bases). CDR3 size: 14 residues. Germline V gives CDR1 SGHRS, CDR2 YFSETQ. Trimming removed 0 bases from V and 5 bases from J, with 6 bases in between.

V gene TRBV29-1 combines with J gene TRBJ1-2; D remains ambiguous. Germline V gene lookup returns CDR1 SQVTM and CDR2 ANQGSEA. There are 15 residues in the CDR3. The V end was cut by 0 bases, the J end by 4 bases, with 15 bases between. The CDR3 DNA sequence: TGCAGCGTTGAAGACACCCGGCCCAGCGTCTATGGCTACACCTTC. Its protein product is CSVEDTRPSVYGYTF.

This chain uses TRBV7-9 with TRBJ2-2; 7 bases match TRBD1. CDR1 SEHNR and CDR2 FQNEAQ come from the germline V gene (reference sequence). V gave up 1 base and J gave up 4 bases; unmatched junction bases: 6. The CDR3 covers 16 residues. CDR3 amino acids: CASSLGSTGPTGELFF. The CDR3 coding sequence is TGTGCCAGCAGCTTAGGTTCGACAGGGCCCACCGGGGAGCTGTTTTTT.

The chain employs TRBV30 and TRBJ1-6, with a tentative D call TRBD1 (5 bases). Per germline, CDR1 GTSNPN and CDR2 SVGIG (reference sequence). The length of the CDR3 is 13 residues. V was trimmed by 8 bases and J by 5 bases, leaving 13 bases between them. CDR3: CAEDTSHNSPLHF. DNA for the CDR3: TGTGCCGAGGACACGTCCCATAATTCACCCCTCCACTTT.

The V call is TRBV28, the J call TRBJ1-2, with D possibly being TRBD1 (6 bases). The V gene lost 6 bases and the J gene lost 5 bases, with 22 bases spanning the gap. The germline gives CDR1 MDHEN, CDR2 SYDVKM. CDR3 length equals 16 residues. CDR3: CASSPGTRALSYGYTF. In nucleotides, the CDR3 is TGTGCCAGCAGCCCAGGGACACGGGCGCTTTCGTATGGCTACACCTTC.

J is TRBJ1-2 and V is TRBV2, with TRBD1 as a possible D gene (5 bases). Per germline, CDR1 SNHLY and CDR2 FYNNEI. V was trimmed by 4 bases and J by 7 bases, leaving 13 bases between them. This CDR3 has 13 amino acids. The CDR3 DNA follows: TGTGCCAGCAGTGTCCCACAGGACCTTGGCTACACCTTC. Its protein is CASSVPQDLGYTF.

The chain employs TRBV19 and TRBJ1-6; TRBD1 aligns across 9 bases. This CDR3 is built from 21 residues. From germline, CDR1 is LNHDA and CDR2 SQIVND (reference sequence). J gave up 7 bases and V 3 bases, and 22 bases lay outside the gene matches. CDR3 bases: TGTGCCAGTAGTATCGAAGCCCCAAAAACCGGGACAGGGTTTTGGAATTCACCCCTCCACTTT. This gives the protein CASSIEAPKTGTGFWNSPLHF.

This rearrangement joins TRBV19 to TRBJ1-2, with 8 bases aligning to TRBD1. V shed 4 bases, J shed 6 bases, and the junction held 7 bases outside the gene matches. The CDR3 is 14 residues long. Germline loops: CDR1 LNHDA, CDR2 SQIVND (reference sequence). For the CDR3, the DNA is TGTGCCAGTAGTAGACAGGGGCTCACCGATGGCTACACCTTC. Translation: CASSRQGLTDGYTF.

The V and J genes are TRBV7-9 and TRBJ1-2; unclear D gene. Per the germline V gene, CDR1 is SEHNR and CDR2 is FQNEAQ (reference sequence). The CDR3 totals 12 residues. The V end lost 0 bases, the J end lost 6 bases, and 5 bases lay between the germline ends. This CDR3 is CASSLAGDGYTF. CDR3 DNA: TGTGCCAGCAGCTTAGCGGGCGATGGCTACACCTTC.

The V gene is TRBV9, the J gene TRBJ2-3; 10 nucleotides agree with TRBD2. V shed 0 bases and J 0 bases; nucleotides not matched to a gene: 7. The CDR3 sequence is 18 residues long. Germline CDR1 reads SGDLS; CDR2 reads YYNGEE. Written as DNA, the CDR3 is TGTGCCAGCAGCGTAGACGGAGCGGGGGGGCGTAGCACAGATACGCAGTATTTT. Its translation is CASSVDGAGGRSTDTQYF.